The next 24 T cell receptor beta chains were all read from a single sample in a study of blood T cells in healthy people across ages. The second PCR ran 7 to 11 cycles with a sample-barcoded 5' primer and J-beta primers. TCRdb processed the 5' RACE reads anew with MiXCR; each CDR3 protein has one entry. The repertoire includes approximately 680,000 distinct CDR3 sequences, roughly 32% of them detected once, and 15% sits in the top ten. Sequenced: blood. These receptors came from an elderly woman in good health.

There are a few counts of this clonotype. The V and J genes are TRBV5-1 and TRBJ2-3, with 10 bases that match TRBD2. CDR1 and CDR2 from the germline V gene are SGHRS and YFSETQ. The CDR3 runs 16 residues. Unmatched junction bases numbered 11, after V lost 4 bases and J lost 6 bases. The CDR3 DNA is TGCGCCAGCAGCCCCGAGGGAGCGGGGGGGCGGGATACGCAGTATTTT. This encodes CASSPEGAGGRDTQYF.

This chain links TRBV7-8 with TRBJ1-1, with no clear D. CDR3 length equals 15 residues. Trimming stripped 5 bases from V and 4 bases from J, with 17 bases between. Germline-derived CDR1 and CDR2 are SGHVS and FQNEAQ. CDR3 loop: CASSPGGIWGTEAFF. DNA of the CDR3: TGTGCCAGCAGCCCAGGCGGGATTTGGGGCACTGAAGCTTTCTTT.

The table lists this clonotype with a few counts. CDR3 bases: TGTGCCAGCAGCTCCGATACCGTAGCCAAAAACATTCAGTACTTC. Amino acids: CASSSDTVAKNIQYF. This chain uses TRBV28 with TRBJ2-4; D not resolved. This CDR3 region has 15 residues. Germline CDR1 and CDR2: MDHEN and SYDVKM. Trimming shortened V by 6 bases and J by 0 bases, and 12 bases separated the two germline ends. Based on the CDR3 plus reference TRBV28 and TRBJ2-4, the full variable domain is DVKVTQSSRYLVKRTGEKVFLECVQDMDHENMFWYRQDPGLGLRLIYFSYDVKMKEKGDIPEGYSVSREKKERFSLILESASTNQTSMYLCASSSDTVAKNIQYFGAGTRLSVL.

This clonotype has ten or more counts. The chain uses TRBV27 and TRBJ2-7; 7 nucleotides line up with TRBD1. The CDR3 runs to 15 residues. The germline V gene encodes CDR1 MNHEY and CDR2 SMNVEV (reference sequence). Trimming removed 2 bases from V and 2 bases from J; junction bases left unmatched: 6. The CDR3 bases are TGTGCCAGCAGTTTAAAGACAGGGTGGGCCTACGAGCAGTACTTC. Translated, it gives CASSLKTGWAYEQYF.

Ten or more counts support this clonotype. The chain couples TRBV20-1 to TRBJ2-2; possibly TRBD1 for D (5 bases). Germline V gene data show CDR1 as DFQATT and CDR2 as SNEGSKA (reference sequence). CDR3 size: 15 residues. V shed 3 bases and J shed 3 bases, with 14 bases lying between them. The CDR3 nucleotides read TGCAGTGCTAGTAAATCAGGGTGGGACACCGGGGAGCTGTTTTTT. Translated, it gives CSASKSGWDTGELFF.

This clonotype was seen ten or more times. The CDR3 protein is CASSVGGTVFTDTQYF. The CDR3 DNA follows: TGTGCCAGCAGCGTAGGTGGGACAGTCTTTACAGATACGCAGTATTTT. This rearrangement joins TRBV9 to TRBJ2-3; 7 nucleotides align to TRBD1. The CDR3 is made up of 16 amino acids. V dropped 0 bases and J dropped 3; count of bases not matched to a gene: 7. CDR1 is SGDLS, CDR2 YYNGEE, per germline.

V is TRBV30 and J is TRBJ1-1, with D uncertain. Germline V gene data show CDR1 as GTSNPN and CDR2 as SVGIG (reference sequence). This CDR3 contains 14 residues. Between the trimmed V and J ends, which lost 1 base and 2 bases, there was a span of 11 bases. The CDR3 region is CAWSARPVNTEAFF. The CDR3 bases are TGTGCCTGGAGTGCTCGACCAGTCAACACTGAAGCTTTCTTT.

At least ten counts were recorded for this clonotype. The chain couples TRBV30 to TRBJ2-3; D is perhaps TRBD1 or TRBD2 (5 bases each). V was cut by 1 base and J by 0 bases, with 11 bases left in between. The CDR3 covers 15 residues. CDR1 is GTSNPN, CDR2 SVGIG, per germline (reference sequence). The DNA for the CDR3 is TGTGCCTGGAGTGCAGGGAGTGCTAGCACAGATACGCAGTATTTT. The encoded protein is CAWSAGSASTDTQYF.

V usage is TRBV20-1 and J usage is TRBJ2-3, with D possibly matching TRBD1 (6 bases). The germline V gene encodes CDR1 DFQATT and CDR2 SNEGSKA (reference sequence). This CDR3 region has 15 residues. V gave up 4 bases and J gave up 3 bases, with 17 bases separating them. The CDR3 DNA follows: TGCAGTGCTATTGTGGGGGCCATCCCTACAGATACGCAGTATTTT. Protein product: CSAIVGAIPTDTQYF.

Note on this clonotype: This sequence may be a read error, since a much larger clone differs from it by one base. This chain joins TRBV29-1 and TRBJ2-3; TRBD2 matches 7 bases. Germline assignment: CDR1 SQVTM and CDR2 ANQGSEA. The CDR3 extends over 12 amino acids. V shed 4 bases, J shed 10 bases, and the junction held 8 bases outside the gene matches. In DNA form, the CDR3 reads TGCAGCGTTGGACTAGCCGGCGATGCGCAGTATTTT. Translating it yields CSVGLAGDAQYF.

This clonotype has ten or more counts. The chain recombines TRBV6-2 or TRBV6-3 with TRBJ2-5; D might be TRBD1 or TRBD2, each matching 5 bases. Trimming pared 2 bases from V and 10 bases from J, leaving 5 bases between. CDR3 length: 10 amino acids. The V gene's germline CDR1 is MNHEY and CDR2 SVGEGT. CDR3 sequence (DNA): TGTGCCAGCAGTTACGGGGGCCAGTACTTC. Amino acid sequence: CASSYGGQYF.

At least ten counts were recorded for this clonotype. The gene calls are TRBV20-1 and TRBJ2-7; D is possibly TRBD2 (5 bases). V shed 1 base and J shed 5 bases, with 18 bases lying between them. Germline V gives CDR1 DFQATT, CDR2 SNEGSKA (reference sequence). This CDR3 is 15 amino acids long. CDR3 in amino acids: CSARGRGSLDDEQYF. CDR3 DNA sequence: TGCAGTGCTAGAGGACGGGGATCCCTCGACGACGAGCAGTACTTC.

This CDR3 is CASSLDRQANYEQYF. The CDR3 coding sequence is TGTGCCAGCAGCTTAGATCGACAAGCTAACTACGAGCAGTACTTC. This rearrangement joins TRBV11-2 to TRBJ2-7; D is unresolved. There are 15 residues in the CDR3. In germline, CDR1 is SGHAT, CDR2 FQNNGV. V gave up 0 bases and J gave up 3 bases, with 12 bases separating them.

Worth noting for this clonotype: This may be a read error: a much more frequent sequence differs by one nucleotide. This chain joins TRBV7-2 and TRBJ1-2; D possibly corresponds to TRBD1 (5 bases). CDR1 is SGHTA and CDR2 is FQGNSA in the germline V gene. The CDR3 has 15 amino acids. The chain's CDR3 is CVSSSTGLANYGYTF. The CDR3 DNA follows: TGTGTCAGCAGCTCCACAGGCCTTGCTAACTATGGCTACACCTTC.

The rearrangement uses TRBV2 and TRBJ1-2; D possibly corresponds to TRBD1 (5 bases). Deletions cut 2 bases from V and 5 bases from J, with 15 bases between. Looked up from germline, CDR1 is SNHLY and CDR2 is FYNNEI. The CDR3 is 15 residues long. The CDR3 loop is CASSEQQGGWYGYTF. CDR3 bases: TGTGCCAGCAGTGAACAGCAGGGTGGTTGGTATGGCTACACCTTC.

Ten or more counts support this clonotype. The CDR3 region is CATSDSSGTQETQYF. The DNA for the CDR3 is TGTGCCACCAGTGATTCGTCCGGGACCCAAGAGACCCAGTACTTC. The chain is built from TRBV24-1 and TRBJ2-5; either TRBD1 or TRBD2 may supply D (5 bases each). Germline CDR1 KGHDR, CDR2 SFDVKD. Trimming stripped 2 bases from V and 1 base from J, with 10 bases between. CDR3 length equals 15 residues.

This clonotype has only one observation. Germline and junction disagree at one end, which may indicate a read error. The chain uses TRBV5-6 and TRBJ2-1, with TRBD2 as a possible D gene (7 bases). The CDR3 has 14 residues. Looked up from germline, CDR1 is SGHDT and CDR2 is YYEEEE. The CDR3 region is CANSWGGTLNEQFF. CDR3 coding DNA: TGTGCCAACAGCTGGGGGGGGACACTCAATGAGCAGTTCTTC.

The chain recombines TRBV4-2 with TRBJ2-5; D not resolved. This CDR3 contains 16 residues. Germline V gene data show CDR1 as LGHNA and CDR2 as YNFKEQ. V was clipped by 1 base and J by 1 base, with 13 bases between them. CDR3 sequence: CASSQGLSTSQETQYF. DNA for the CDR3: TGTGCCAGCAGCCAAGGGCTTAGCACCAGCCAAGAGACCCAGTACTTC.

This clonotype was recorded a few times. J is TRBJ1-1 and V is TRBV6-6; D ambiguous. V lost 11 bases and J lost 1, with 8 bases in between. There are 11 residues in the CDR3. Germline V gene sequence: CDR1 MNHNY, CDR2 SVGAGI (reference sequence). The CDR3 loop reads CACRWNTEAFF. CDR3 in DNA: TGTGCCTGCCGTTGGAACACTGAAGCTTTCTTT.

CDR3 sequence reads: CAQAGNVGGEAFF. The CDR3 DNA follows: TGTGCCCAAGCAGGGAACGTGGGGGGTGAAGCTTTCTTT. This rearrangement joins TRBV30 to TRBJ1-1, with D perhaps matching TRBD1 (5 bases). Germline CDR1 and CDR2: GTSNPN and SVGIG (reference sequence). The V end was cut by 8 bases, the J end by 7 bases, with 20 bases between. The CDR3 runs 13 residues. The full variable domain, its missing parts supplied by reference TRBV30 and TRBJ1-1, is SQTIHQWPATLVQPVGSPLSLECTVEGTSNPNLYWYRQAAGRGLQLLFYSVGIGQISSEVPQNLSASRPQDRQFILSSKKLLLSDSGFYLCAQAGNVGGEAFFGQGTRLTVV.

This clonotype was picked up many times. The chain has TRBV4-3 and TRBJ1-2; D ambiguous. With 3 bases removed from V and 4 bases from J, the gap between germline ends came to 15 bases. CDR3 length: 15 amino acids. Germline V lookup: CDR1 LGHNA, CDR2 YSLEER. CDR3 bases: TGCGCCAGCAGCCAGGCTGTGGGAGGCAGCTATGGCTACACCTTC. This codes for CASSQAVGGSYGYTF.

There are many counts of this clonotype. This chain uses TRBV20-1 with TRBJ2-1, with D possibly TRBD1 on 6 matching bases. Between the trimmed V and J ends, which lost 5 bases and 3 bases, there was a span of 17 bases. CDR1 and CDR2 (germline): DFQATT, SNEGSKA (reference sequence). This CDR3 is 15 amino acids long. The CDR3 DNA reads TGCAGTGCTGGCCACAGGGAAGGGTACTACAATGAGCAGTTCTTC. Residues: CSAGHREGYYNEQFF.

This clonotype was recorded many times. The V call is TRBV5-1, the J call TRBJ2-1; 7 nucleotides match TRBD2. The germline gives CDR1 SGHRS, CDR2 YFSETQ. V was pared by 2 bases and J by 1 base, with 6 bases of the junction left unmatched. CDR3 length: 16 residues. The CDR3 loop is CASSFRPSGSYNEQFF. The CDR3 nucleotides read TGCGCCAGCAGCTTTCGGCCTAGCGGTTCCTACAATGAGCAGTTCTTC.

The J gene is TRBJ1-4, the V gene TRBV7-2; D might be TRBD1 (5 bases). Germline-derived CDR1 and CDR2 are SGHTA and FQGNSA. The CDR3 has 15 residues. The ends were cut back, 4 bases at V and 8 bases at J, with 17 bases in the middle. Here the CDR3 DNA reads TGTGCCAGCAGCTCAAGGGGCTGGGGCGAGGAAAAACTGTTTTTT. Residues: CASSSRGWGEEKLFF.